Below, 27 T cell receptor beta chains from the same sample are listed, as sequenced in a study of identical twins. Via MiXCR, TCRdb re-called the 5' RACE reads, giving one row per CDR3 protein. This table holds about 530,000 distinct CDR3 sequences, 20% to 25% found once. This same sample was also part of a study on yellow fever vaccine responses in identical twins.

Sequenced material: CD4+ T cells sorted from blood. The receptor source for this set is a woman between 18 and 30 years old in good health.

The rearrangement joins TRBV20-1 to TRBJ2-1, with TRBD2 matching over 8 bases. V lost 5 bases, J lost 1 base, and 4 bases stayed unmatched. The length of the CDR3 is 14 residues. Germline V lookup: CDR1 DFQATT, CDR2 SNEGSKA (reference sequence). The CDR3 DNA is TGCAGTGCTCGGACTAGCCGGTCCTACAATGAGCAGTTCTTC. It translates to CSARTSRSYNEQFF.

V gene TRBV5-1 combines with J gene TRBJ2-1; D assignment may be TRBD1 or TRBD2 (5 bases each). Germline loops: CDR1 SGHRS, CDR2 YFSETQ. Trimming stripped 0 bases from V and 9 bases from J, with 10 bases between. This CDR3 comprises 13 residues. The CDR3 region is CASSLGDLTEQFF. The CDR3 DNA follows: TGCGCCAGCAGCTTGGGGGACCTAACTGAGCAGTTCTTC.

The J gene is TRBJ2-1, the V gene TRBV9; D unclear. Trimming left V 2 bases short and J 4 bases short, with 13 bases between. The CDR3 has 15 residues. Germline V gene sequence: CDR1 SGDLS, CDR2 YYNGEE. CDR3 residues: CASSVHPGMYNEQFF. CDR3 sequence (DNA): TGTGCCAGCAGCGTCCACCCCGGCATGTACAATGAGCAGTTCTTC.

This clonotype was picked up a small number of times. The CDR3 loop reads CASSSGHEGGHEQFF. The CDR3 nucleotides are TGTGCCAGCAGTTCGGGGCACGAGGGAGGGCATGAGCAGTTCTTC. The gene calls are TRBV12-3 or TRBV12-4 and TRBJ2-1, with 7 bases lining up with TRBD2. V gave up 4 bases and J gave up 8 bases; unmatched junction bases: 11. This CDR3 is built from 15 residues.

This clonotype has a handful of counts. The CDR3 DNA follows: TGCAGTGCTAGAGAACTGAGGGGGACTACTAGCACAGATACGCAGTATTTT. This sequence encodes CSARELRGTTSTDTQYF. This chain joins TRBV20-1 and TRBJ2-3, with D possibly being TRBD2 (7 bases). The CDR3 consists of 17 residues. Germline V gives CDR1 DFQATT, CDR2 SNEGSKA (reference sequence). Trimming cost V 0 bases and J 0 bases, with 16 bases left between them.

As to this clonotype: Because it lacks the conserved phenylalanine or tryptophan at the end, this CDR3 is likely a read error. The limits of the CDR3 on the DNA are not certain, so only TCRdb's listed CDR3 is given. This rearrangement joins TRBV14 to TRBJ2-1; TRBD1 is the table's D call, not checked against the DNA. Termini included, the CDR3 measures 12 amino acids. Per germline, CDR1 SGHDN and CDR2 FVKESK. CDR3 sequence reads: CASSQASRDPKR.

This chain uses TRBV5-8 with TRBJ1-4; 8 bases align to TRBD1. CDR1 is SGHTS and CDR2 is YDEGEE in the germline V gene. There are 16 residues in the CDR3. Trimming cost V 4 bases and J 0 bases; bases outside gene matches: 5. CDR3 nucleotides: TGTGCCAGCAGCCGGACAGGGATTGCAACTAATGAAAAACTGTTTTTT. Its translation is CASSRTGIATNEKLFF.

J is TRBJ2-7 and V is TRBV28; TRBD1 matches at 10 bases. Per the germline V gene, CDR1 is MDHEN and CDR2 is SYDVKM. This CDR3 has 14 residues. V gave up 7 bases and J gave up 2 bases; unmatched junction bases: 5. The CDR3 protein is CASTPGQGTYEQYV. The CDR3 bases are TGTGCCAGCACCCCGGGACAGGGGACCTACGAGCAGTACGTC.

V gene TRBV4-1 combines with J gene TRBJ1-4; a possible D gene is TRBD1 (6 bases). V was trimmed by 0 bases and J by 8 bases, leaving 13 bases between them. The CDR3 extends over 15 amino acids. The germline gives CDR1 MGHRA, CDR2 YSYEKL. The CDR3 DNA follows: TGCGCCAGCAGCCAAGAGGGCGGGGGCAAGGAAAAACTGTTTTTT. This encodes CASSQEGGGKEKLFF.

The CDR3 region has the DNA TGTGCCAGCAATACCCGTTTAGATACGCAGTATTTT. It specifies CASNTRLDTQYF. The chain is built from TRBV28 and TRBJ2-3; D call uncertain. The CDR3 contains 12 residues. Germline V lookup: CDR1 MDHEN, CDR2 SYDVKM. With 7 bases removed from V and 5 bases from J, the gap between germline ends came to 10 bases.

This clonotype was seen a few times. V and J are TRBV29-1 and TRBJ2-1; D is possibly TRBD1 (5 bases). V lost 8 bases and J lost 5, with 19 bases in between. The CDR3 totals 14 residues. Germline V gene lookup returns CDR1 SQVTM and CDR2 ANQGSEA. DNA for the CDR3: TGCAGCACCCCTTTAAGGGGCCAGAACAATGAGCAGTTCTTC. This codes for CSTPLRGQNNEQFF.

This clonotype was picked up a small number of times. The CDR3 DNA is TGTGCCAGCAGCCAAAACGGACTAGCGGGGGGTCAAGAGACCCAGTACTTC. Encoded protein: CASSQNGLAGGQETQYF. This sequence joins TRBV11-2 and TRBJ2-5, with 14 bases lining up with TRBD2. CDR1 is SGHAT and CDR2 is FQNNGV in the germline V gene. The ends lost 5 bases at V and 2 bases at J; junction bases unmatched: 7. The length of the CDR3 is 17 residues.

This clonotype was observed a handful of times. J is TRBJ1-1 and V is TRBV12-5; no firm D call. CDR1 is LGHNT and CDR2 is FRNRAP in the germline V gene. Trimming cost V 7 bases and J 0 bases, with 9 bases left between them. The CDR3 is made up of 13 amino acids. CDR3 loop: CASVLTVNTEAFF. The CDR3 DNA sequence: TGTGCTAGTGTTCTTACAGTGAACACTGAAGCTTTCTTT. The whole variable domain, filled in from reference TRBV12-5 and TRBJ1-1, reads DARVTQTPRHKVTEMGQEVTMRCQPILGHNTVFWYRQTMMQGLELLAYFRNRAPLDDSGMPKDRFSAEMPDATLATLKIQPSEPRDSAVYFCASVLTVNTEAFFGQGTRLTVV.

The genes are TRBV29-1 and TRBJ2-3; D is unclear. The CDR3 totals 13 residues. Germline assignment: CDR1 SQVTM and CDR2 ANQGSEA. With 4 bases removed from V and 2 bases from J, the gap between germline ends came to 10 bases. The CDR3 region is CSVVVGSTDTQYF. DNA of the CDR3: TGCAGCGTTGTAGTTGGATCCACAGATACGCAGTATTTT.

The chain is built from TRBV7-2 and TRBJ2-2, with 7 bases matching TRBD2. CDR3 length: 15 residues. V was clipped by 0 bases and J by 4 bases; unmatched bases: 2. The germline V gene has CDR1 SGHTA and CDR2 FQGNSA. The CDR3 is CASSLAGGATGELFF. The CDR3 region has the DNA TGTGCCAGCAGCTTAGCGGGAGGGGCCACCGGGGAGCTGTTTTTT.

The chain joins TRBV19 to TRBJ1-5, with TRBD1 matching 7 bases. CDR1 and CDR2 (germline): LNHDA, SQIVND (reference sequence). V was pared by 9 bases and J by 2 bases, with 7 bases of the junction left unmatched. CDR3 length: 14 residues. CDR3 DNA sequence: TGTGCCAGCCTACAGGGGTTCGGCAATCAGCCCCAGCATTTT. Its protein is CASLQGFGNQPQHF. Full variable domain (rest looked up from reference TRBV19 and TRBJ1-5): DGGITQSPKYLFRKEGQNVTLSCEQNLNHDAMYWYRQDPGQGLRLIYYSQIVNDFQKGDIAEGYSVSREKKESFPLTVTSAQKNPTAFYLCASLQGFGNQPQHFGDGTRLSIL.

This clonotype was counted only a few times. The CDR3 coding sequence is TGTGCCAGCAGCACAGGGGTTGCGGATACGCAGTATTTT. Its protein product is CASSTGVADTQYF. The chain combines TRBV11-2 with TRBJ2-3, with 7 nucleotides matching TRBD1. V trimming: 5 bases; J trimming: 6 bases; junction bases outside the gene matches: 5. Germline lookup yields CDR1 SGHAT and CDR2 FQNNGV. CDR3 length: 13 amino acids.

The chain joins TRBV6-2 or TRBV6-3 to TRBJ2-1; TRBD2 agrees at 12 bases. V dropped 6 bases and J dropped 9; count of bases not matched to a gene: 9. The CDR3 extends over 15 amino acids. CDR1 is MNHEY, CDR2 SVGEGT, per germline. The CDR3, as DNA: TGTGCCAGCAGCCGACTAGCGGGAGTCGTAGGTGAGCAGTTCTTC. It encodes CASSRLAGVVGEQFF.

The chain combines TRBV29-1 with TRBJ2-3; D call uncertain. This CDR3 has 11 amino acids. From germline, CDR1 is SQVTM and CDR2 ANQGSEA. Trimming pared 7 bases from V and 2 bases from J, leaving 7 bases between. CDR3 protein: CSAQPTDTQYF. The CDR3 DNA reads TGCAGCGCCCAGCCCACAGATACGCAGTATTTT.

This clonotype was detected only a few times. The chain combines TRBV4-1 with TRBJ2-2, with D uncertain. The length of the CDR3 is 19 residues. V gave up 1 base and J gave up 5 bases, with 23 bases separating them. CDR1 is MGHRA, CDR2 YSYEKL, per germline. The CDR3 DNA reads as TGCGCCAGCAGCCAAGCCCCCCCGGCAGGCTGGGTGAAGACCGGGGAGCTGTTTTTT. This codes for CASSQAPPAGWVKTGELFF.

This clonotype has at least ten counts. The chain joins TRBV3-1 to TRBJ2-7, with no clear D. V was pared by 1 base and J by 4 bases, with 2 bases between. This CDR3 has 11 residues. The germline CDR1 and CDR2 sequences are LGHDT and YNNKEL (reference sequence). The CDR3 sequence is CASSQGYEQYF. The CDR3, as DNA: TGTGCCAGCAGCCAAGGTTACGAGCAGTACTTC.

The chain uses TRBV27 and TRBJ2-1, with 8 bases fitting TRBD2. V lost 7 bases and J lost 7; bases outside the gene matches: 15. The germline V gene has CDR1 MNHEY and CDR2 SMNVEV (reference sequence). The CDR3 is 16 residues long. The CDR3: CASIPYGGAKWNEQFF. CDR3 nucleotides: TGTGCCAGCATACCCTACGGGGGGGCGAAGTGGAATGAGCAGTTCTTC.

The chain is built from TRBV2 and TRBJ2-7, with TRBD1 identical over 7 bases. CDR1 and CDR2 (germline): SNHLY, FYNNEI. J gave up 1 base and V 4 bases, and 4 bases lay outside the gene matches. This CDR3 spans 14 amino acids. CDR3: CASSGQGGSYEQYF. The CDR3 DNA sequence: TGTGCCAGCAGTGGACAGGGTGGTTCCTACGAGCAGTACTTC.

V and J are TRBV24-1 and TRBJ2-1, with 13 nucleotides matching TRBD2. Germline trimming cut 5 bases from V and 5 bases from J; bases unmatched to any gene: 17. There are 20 residues in the CDR3. CDR1 is KGHDR, CDR2 SFDVKD, per germline. CDR3 protein: CATSGPSRGLAGVRDNEQFF. The DNA of the CDR3 is TGTGCCACCAGTGGGCCCTCACGTGGACTAGCGGGAGTCCGGGACAATGAGCAGTTCTTC.

The chain has TRBV29-1 and TRBJ2-3; a weak D match, TRBD1 (7 bases). This CDR3 is built from 14 residues. Germline V lookup: CDR1 SQVTM, CDR2 ANQGSEA. V lost 6 bases, J lost 0 bases, and 13 bases lay in between. Here the CDR3 reads CSVRQGGSTDTQYF. CDR3 coding DNA: TGCAGCGTCAGACAGGGAGGAAGCACAGATACGCAGTATTTT.

This clonotype was detected only a few times. This chain links TRBV7-8 with TRBJ2-1; D ambiguous. Germline V gives CDR1 SGHVS, CDR2 FQNEAQ. Trimming removed 1 base from V and 12 bases from J, with 16 bases in between. The CDR3 runs 14 residues. As DNA, the CDR3 is TGTGCCAGCAGCTTAGAACCCCCCGGGCGATGGCAGTTCTTC. Translation: CASSLEPPGRWQFF.

The chain recombines TRBV29-1 with TRBJ2-3, with D hard to call. The V and J ends lost 7 bases and 0 bases respectively, with 17 bases between them. The CDR3 has 15 residues. Germline-derived CDR1 and CDR2 are SQVTM and ANQGSEA. The CDR3 region is CSGMTGISSTDTQYF. In DNA, the CDR3 is TGCAGCGGGATGACTGGAATATCTAGCACAGATACGCAGTATTTT.